Listed below are T cell receptor beta chains from one sample, sequenced in a study of blood T cell repertoires in COVID-19. Assay: immunoSEQ multiplex PCR; the TCRdb copy retains only in-frame clones and omits some. The sample includes approximately 130,000 clones, roughly three quarters of them seen just once. The source material was peripheral blood. These receptor sequences come from a human donor in a cohort sampled during active COVID-19. The CDR3 runs from the conserved cysteine through the conserved F or W. Each record gives: clone size, D gene, V gene, J gene, CDR3 DNA, CDR3 protein. D genes are given only for firm matches. Some rows have no size entry. The others give once, few or many, or a class for an expanded clone.

NA,NA,TRBV14,TRBJ1-1,TGTGCCAGCAGCCAATATCAGGGTTTGGCTTTCTTT,CASSQYQGLAFF
NA,NA,TRBV29-1,TRBJ1-1,TGCAGCGCTGCATCTATGAACACTGAAGCTTTCTTT,CSAASMNTEAFF
NA,TRBD1,TRBV14,TRBJ1-2,TGTGCCAGCAGCCAAGATACGAGGGGGCGCTCCCATGGCTACACCTTC,CASSQDTRGRSHGYTF
NA,TRBD2,TRBV6-5,TRBJ2-7,TGTGCCAGCAGTTACTCGAGCGGGGGGGCCTACGAGCAGTACTTC,CASSYSSGGAYEQYF
NA,NA,TRBV19,TRBJ1-5,TGTGCCAGTAGTATACTCCAAGCGGGGCAGCCCCAGCATTTT,CASSILQAGQPQHF
NA,NA,TRBV27,TRBJ1-2,TGTGCCAGCAGTTTTTACAGCAACTATGGCTACACCTTC,CASSFYSNYGYTF
few,TRBD1,TRBV7-3,TRBJ2-7,TGTGCCAGCAGCTTAACACCGACAGGGCCGGGCGGCGAGCAGTACTTC,CASSLTPTGPGGEQYF
NA,TRBD1,TRBV19,TRBJ1-5,TGTGCCAGTAGTCTCGGACAGGGGAGTCAGCCCCAGCATTTT,CASSLGQGSQPQHF
NA,TRBD1,TRBV27,TRBJ1-5,TGTGCCAGCAGCCCTTCCGGGACAGGGCAGTATAGCAATCAGCCCCAGCATTTT,CASSPSGTGQYSNQPQHF
NA,TRBD2,TRBV6-5,TRBJ2-7,TGTGCCAGCAGTCCTGAGCGGGGGAGCTACGAGCAGTACTTC,CASSPERGSYEQYF
NA,NA,TRBV11-3,TRBJ2-7,TGTGCCAGCAGCTTAGATTTCGCAGGAGAGCAGTACTTC,CASSLDFAGEQYF
NA,TRBD1,TRBV9,TRBJ2-6,TGTGCCAGCAGCGCCCGACAGGGGTTCTTCTCTGGGGCCAACGTCCTGACTTTC,CASSARQGFFSGANVLTF
NA,NA,TRBV2,TRBJ2-7,TGTGCCAGCAGTGGGCCCTTAATTCAGGTTCCCTCTTGGGAGCAGTACTTC,CASSGPLIQVPSWEQYF
NA,TRBD1,TRBV5-6,TRBJ2-7,TGTGCCAGCAGTTCTGGGGACAGAGAGCAGTACTTC,CASSSGDREQYF
NA,TRBD1,TRBV9,TRBJ2-7,TGTGCCAGCAGCCCCGGAAGGGACAGGGGAAACGAGCAGTACTTC,CASSPGRDRGNEQYF
NA,TRBD1,TRBV13,TRBJ2-7,TGTGCCAGCAGCTCGGGACAGAGTATCTACGAGCAGTACTTC,CASSSGQSIYEQYF
NA,TRBD2,TRBV10-3,TRBJ2-7,TGTGCCATCGGTGCGGAGAGGGGAGGGCGGTACGAGCAGTACTTC,CAIGAERGGRYEQYF
NA,TRBD1,TRBV7-9,TRBJ1-1,TGTGCCAGCAGCTCAAGGGGGCGGCCTGAAGCTTTCTTT,CASSSRGRPEAFF